This entry concerns a single T cell receptor beta chain. Its target is unknown. The CDR3 has 16 amino acids. Unmatched junction bases numbered 8, after V lost 4 bases and J lost 1 base. CDR1 and CDR2 (germline): SGDLS, YYNGEE. These data are taken from a study of T cell responses to AZD1222 COVID-19 vaccine. Study-wide points: The study reported that nearly half of spike-specific TCRs target unmutated variant regions. At study baseline, merely a handful of AZD1222 recipients were seropositive. Elevations in Spike-specific TCR breadth and depth followed administration of two AZD1222 doses. Females made up more of the donors, who were largely white British, and clonal diversity may have come out too low.

Repertoires were generated with immunoSEQ multiplex PCR, while TCRdb's copy carries only in-frame clones and drops some. Among about 170,000 clones, approximately 95% were seen once, and the ten largest hold around 4.3%. The sequencing used peripheral blood, collected on day 0 of AZD1222 vaccination. This sequence originates from an adult in good health. The rearrangement links TRBV9 to TRBJ2-3; TRBD2 matches at 8 bases. The CDR3 bases are TGTGCCAGCAGCAACCGCGGGGGGTCTCGCACAGATACGCAGTATTTT. Translated, it gives CASSNRGGSRTDTQYF.